This entry features one T cell receptor beta chain sequence. Its antigen is unidentified. Its ends do not fully match the called genes, so a read error is possible. The sample is drawn from a study of cytomegalovirus exposure and HLA in healthy donors. Findings of the study overall: The study found most TCR sequences rare, yet found some public TCRs in many donors. There were three CMV-associated chains whose specificity for CMV antigens was confirmed in vitro. There were some 150 TCR beta chains listed as cytomegalovirus-associated.

Assay: immunoSEQ multiplex PCR; the TCRdb copy retains only in-frame clones and omits some. Of 70,000 or so clones listed, 94% are singletons. The study drew the donors from its roughly 120-subject validation cohort, separate from the approximately 700-subject first cohort. The CDR3 spans 16 residues. Germline V gene sequence: CDR1 SGHDN, CDR2 FVKESK. The TCR originated in a woman aged 18-29 years in good health and CMV-seropositive. V is TRBV14 and J is TRBJ2-4; the D gene is possibly TRBD2 (6 bases). Sample: PBMCs. The CDR3 is CASSSGDGGAQNIQYF. The CDR3 DNA sequence: TGTGCCAGCAGCTCCGGTGACGGGGGAGCCCAAAACATTCAGTACTTC.